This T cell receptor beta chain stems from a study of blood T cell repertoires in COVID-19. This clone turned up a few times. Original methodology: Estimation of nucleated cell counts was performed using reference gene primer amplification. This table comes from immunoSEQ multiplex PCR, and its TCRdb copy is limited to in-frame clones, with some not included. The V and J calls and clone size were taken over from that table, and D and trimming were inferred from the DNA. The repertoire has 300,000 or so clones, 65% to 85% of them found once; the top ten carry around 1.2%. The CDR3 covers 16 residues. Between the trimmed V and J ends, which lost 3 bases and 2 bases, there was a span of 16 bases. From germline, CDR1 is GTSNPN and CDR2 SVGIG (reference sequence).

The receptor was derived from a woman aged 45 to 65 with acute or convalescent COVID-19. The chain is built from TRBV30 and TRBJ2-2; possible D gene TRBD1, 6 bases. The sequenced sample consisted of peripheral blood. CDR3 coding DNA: TGTGCCTGGAGCCGCGACCCGACAGGAAACACCGGGGAGCTGTTTTTT. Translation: CAWSRDPTGNTGELFF.